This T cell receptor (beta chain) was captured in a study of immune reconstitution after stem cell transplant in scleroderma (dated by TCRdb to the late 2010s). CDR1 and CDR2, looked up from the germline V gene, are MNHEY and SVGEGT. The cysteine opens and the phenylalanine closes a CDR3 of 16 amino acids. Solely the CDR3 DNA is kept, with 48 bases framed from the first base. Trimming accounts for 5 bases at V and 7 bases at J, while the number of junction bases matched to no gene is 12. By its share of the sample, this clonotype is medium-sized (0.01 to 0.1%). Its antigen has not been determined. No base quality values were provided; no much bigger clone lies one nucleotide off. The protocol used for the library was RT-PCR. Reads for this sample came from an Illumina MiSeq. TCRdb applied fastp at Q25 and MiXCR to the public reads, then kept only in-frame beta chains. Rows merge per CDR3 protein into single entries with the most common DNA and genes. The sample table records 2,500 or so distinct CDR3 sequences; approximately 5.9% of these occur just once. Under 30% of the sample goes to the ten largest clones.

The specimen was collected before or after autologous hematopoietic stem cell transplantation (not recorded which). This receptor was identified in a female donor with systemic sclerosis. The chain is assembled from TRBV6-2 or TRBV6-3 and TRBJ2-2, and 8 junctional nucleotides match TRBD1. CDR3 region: CASSPIGQGLDGELFF. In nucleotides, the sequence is TGTGCCAGCAGTCCAATCGGACAGGGCCTCGACGGGGAGCTGTTTTTT.